This T cell receptor (beta chain) originates from a study of radiotherapy plus CTLA-4 blockade in lung cancer. Study as a whole: Objective responses arose in roughly 17% of patients, and around 32% experienced disease control. Findings and limits, study-wide: Early blood T cell clone dynamics reportedly forecast response best, with interferon-beta. Some TCR clones had been derived from tumors. These clones expanded in peripheral blood after radiotherapy plus ipilimumab.

This clone showed up just once. Its target is not known. Clones were sequenced by immunoSEQ multiplex PCR, and TCRdb holds only the in-frame ones, with some missing. The sample records just under 60,000 clones, just over 75% being singletons. The germline CDR1 and CDR2 sequences are SEHNR and FQNEAQ (reference sequence). This CDR3 has 15 residues. Trimming pared 1 base from V and 0 bases from J, leaving 7 bases between. The study treated chemo-refractory metastatic non-small-cell lung cancer patients with focal radiation plus ipilimumab CTLA-4 blockade. The material was peripheral blood, obtained from a patient treated with radiotherapy plus ipilimumab. The sequence was collected from a human donor with non-small cell lung cancer who had a partial response to radiotherapy plus ipilimumab. The V call is TRBV7-9, the J call TRBJ1-3; no firm D call. CDR3 loop: CASSLERPSGNTIYF. CDR3 coding DNA: TGTGCCAGCAGCTTAGAGCGGCCCTCTGGAAACACCATATATTTT.